A selection of T cell receptor beta chains follows, all from one sample in a study of T-cell reconstitution after alpha-beta-depleted transplantation in children. TCRdb fed the PCR reads into MiXCR, producing one record per CDR3 protein. The repertoire includes roughly 170,000 distinct CDR3 sequences, approximately 6.8% of them detected once, and around 3% sits in the top ten. Here the sequenced sample was PBMCs from the stem cell graft donor, taken from the stem cell graft. The source is a human donor who donated a stem cell graft to a child with Wiskott-Aldrich syndrome. The CDR3 runs from the conserved cysteine through the conserved F or W. Each record gives: D gene, clone size, V gene, J gene, CDR3 DNA, CDR3 protein. The D gene is left open where the match is weak. Only part of the rows carry a size: once, few, many, or a class if the clone is expanded.

-	many	TRBV20-1	TRBJ1-1	TGCAGTGCTATGGTTTCTGAAGCTTTCTTT	CSAMVSEAFF
TRBD1	once	TRBV19	TRBJ1-1	TGTGCCAGTACCAGGACAGGGGGCCACACTGAAGCTTTCTTT	CASTRTGGHTEAFF
-	-	TRBV5-6	TRBJ1-1	TGTGCCAGCAGCTTCGGGAGGGCAAACACTGAAGCTTTCTTT	CASSFGRANTEAFF
-	many	TRBV29-1	TRBJ1-2	TGCAGCGTTGAAGGGACTTCACGGTATGGCTACACCTTC	CSVEGTSRYGYTF
TRBD1	many	TRBV6-5	TRBJ1-6	TGTGCCAGCAGTTACGACAGGGTGTCATCTTCACCCCTCCACTTT	CASSYDRVSSSPLHF
-	many	TRBV10-1	TRBJ1-1	TGCGCCAGCAGTGAGAGATTAACAGGAGGCAACACTGAAGCTTTCTTT	CASSERLTGGNTEAFF
-	many	TRBV29-1	TRBJ1-3	TGCAGCGTTGAAGACTCCCGCACGGTGACCTCTGGAAACACCATATATTTT	CSVEDSRTVTSGNTIYF
TRBD1	many	TRBV13	TRBJ2-1	TGTGCCAGCGGGGGACAGGGGGGCTACAATGAGCAGTTCTTC	CASGGQGGYNEQFF
TRBD1	few	TRBV30	TRBJ1-2	TGTGCCTGGAGGGGCGACAGGGAATATGGCTACACCTTC	CAWRGDREYGYTF
-	few	TRBV5-1	TRBJ1-2	TGCGCCAGCAGCTCGGACATGGGGAGCTATGGCTACACCTTC	CASSSDMGSYGYTF
-	many	TRBV12-3/TRBV12-4	TRBJ1-2	TGTGCCAGCAGTGCTGTTGGCGGCTACACCTTC	CASSAVGGYTF
-	few	TRBV7-2	TRBJ2-3	TGTGCCAGCAGCTTAAATCCGGGGTTCACAGATACGCAGTATTTT	CASSLNPGFTDTQYF
-	few	TRBV12-3/TRBV12-4	TRBJ2-1	TGTGCCAGCAGTTTAGGGGGTGGCTACAATGAGCAGTTCTTC	CASSLGGGYNEQFF
-	many	TRBV12-3/TRBV12-4	TRBJ2-6	TGTGCCAGCAGCCATTTCTCTGGGGCCAACGTCCTGACTTTC	CASSHFSGANVLTF
-	many	TRBV10-3	TRBJ1-6	TGTGCCATCAGTGATTTGGGGCAGGGGAATTCACCCCTCCACTTT	CAISDLGQGNSPLHF
-	few	TRBV2	TRBJ2-7	TGTGCCAGCAGAGCGGACCGGCTGGACGAGCAGTACTTC	CASRADRLDEQYF
-	many	TRBV12-3/TRBV12-4	TRBJ1-1	TGTGCCAGCAGTTTATCCAGGCACACTGAAGCTTTCTTT	CASSLSRHTEAFF
TRBD1	many	TRBV12-3/TRBV12-4	TRBJ1-4	TGTGCCAGCAGTTCTACACGCCCGACAGGGTTTTATGAAAAACTGTTTTTT	CASSSTRPTGFYEKLFF
TRBD2	-	TRBV7-8	TRBJ2-3	TGTGCCAGCAGCCGATACGGGGGGGCCCGGGGGGGCGTAAACACAGATACGCAGTATTTT	CASSRYGGARGGVNTDTQYF
TRBD1	-	TRBV12-3/TRBV12-4	TRBJ2-5	TGTGCCAGCAGTTTTTGGGTACAGGGGGCTCCCGGAGGGACCCAGTACTTC	CASSFWVQGAPGGTQYF
TRBD2	many	TRBV20-1	TRBJ2-3	TGCAGTGCTACTAGCGGGACGTTCCGGAGGGGCACAGATACGCAGTATTTT	CSATSGTFRRGTDTQYF
-	many	TRBV7-2	TRBJ2-3	TGTGCCAGCAGCTTCGGGGGACCCACAGATACGCAGTATTTT	CASSFGGPTDTQYF